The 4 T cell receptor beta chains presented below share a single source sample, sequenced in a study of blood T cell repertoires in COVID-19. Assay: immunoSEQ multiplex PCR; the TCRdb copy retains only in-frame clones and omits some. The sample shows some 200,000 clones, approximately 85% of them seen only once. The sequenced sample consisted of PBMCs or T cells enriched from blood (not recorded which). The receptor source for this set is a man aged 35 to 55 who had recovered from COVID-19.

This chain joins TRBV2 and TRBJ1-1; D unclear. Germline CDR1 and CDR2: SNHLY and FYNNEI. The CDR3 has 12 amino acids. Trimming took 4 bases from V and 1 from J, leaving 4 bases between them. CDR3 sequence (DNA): TGTGCCAGCAGTGTGGCGAACACTGAAGCTTTCTTT. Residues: CASSVANTEAFF.

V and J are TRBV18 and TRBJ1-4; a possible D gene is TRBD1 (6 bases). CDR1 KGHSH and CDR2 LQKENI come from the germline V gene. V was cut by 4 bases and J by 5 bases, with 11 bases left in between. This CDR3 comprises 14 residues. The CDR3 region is CASSLNRENEKLFF. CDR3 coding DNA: TGTGCCAGCTCACTAAACAGGGAAAATGAAAAACTGTTTTTT.

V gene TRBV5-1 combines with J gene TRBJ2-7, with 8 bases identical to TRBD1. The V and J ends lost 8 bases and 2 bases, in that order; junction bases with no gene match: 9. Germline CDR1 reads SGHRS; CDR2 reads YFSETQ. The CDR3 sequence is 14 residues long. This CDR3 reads CASCIGTGAYEQYF. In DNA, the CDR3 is TGCGCCAGTTGCATCGGGACAGGTGCCTACGAGCAGTACTTC.

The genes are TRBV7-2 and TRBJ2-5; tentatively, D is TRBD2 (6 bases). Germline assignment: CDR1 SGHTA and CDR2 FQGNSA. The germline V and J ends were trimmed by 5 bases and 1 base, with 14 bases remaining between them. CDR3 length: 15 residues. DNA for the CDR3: TGTGCCAGCAGCCCTGTTACGCGGGGCCAAGAGACCCAGTACTTC. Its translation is CASSPVTRGQETQYF.